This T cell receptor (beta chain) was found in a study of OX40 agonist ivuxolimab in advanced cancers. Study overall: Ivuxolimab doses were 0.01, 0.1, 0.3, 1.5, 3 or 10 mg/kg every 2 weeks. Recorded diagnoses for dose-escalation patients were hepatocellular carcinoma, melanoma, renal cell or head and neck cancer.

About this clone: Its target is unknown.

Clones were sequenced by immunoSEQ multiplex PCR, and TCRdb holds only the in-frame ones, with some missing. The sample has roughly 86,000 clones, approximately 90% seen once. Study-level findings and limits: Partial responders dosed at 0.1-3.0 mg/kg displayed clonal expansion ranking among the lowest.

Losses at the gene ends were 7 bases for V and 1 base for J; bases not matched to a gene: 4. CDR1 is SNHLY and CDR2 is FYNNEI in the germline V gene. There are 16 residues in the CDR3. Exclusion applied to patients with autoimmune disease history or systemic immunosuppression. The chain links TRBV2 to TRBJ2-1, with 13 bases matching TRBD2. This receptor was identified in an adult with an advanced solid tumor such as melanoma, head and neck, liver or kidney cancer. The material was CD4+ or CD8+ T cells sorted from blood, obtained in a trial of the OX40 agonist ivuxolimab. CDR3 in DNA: TGTGCCAGCATTGGGACTAGCGGGAATTCCTACAATGAGCAGTTCTTC. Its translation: CASIGTSGNSYNEQFF.